The rows below give T cell receptor beta chains drawn from one sample of a study of cytomegalovirus exposure and HLA in healthy donors. TCRdb's table, derived via immunoSEQ multiplex PCR, lists solely in-frame clones and lacks some. This table has more than 100,000 clones, 66% appearing once. Sequenced material: PBMCs. Every receptor here comes from a man between 18 and 35 years old in good health and CMV-seronegative. Each CDR3 is given with its conserved first and last residue. A D gene is named only where the DNA matches it firmly. Expanded clones get a size class; other rows say once, few or many, or leave the size out.

size: once
length: 14
D: NA
V: TRBV27
J: TRBJ2-3
CDR3: CASSFLAAVDTQYF
DNA: TGTGCCAGCAGTTTTTTAGCGGCCGTGGATACGCAGTATTTT

size: NA
length: 15
D: TRBD1
V: TRBV6-1
J: TRBJ1-1
CDR3: CASSEDYRGWTEAFF
DNA: TGTGCCAGCAGCGAGGACTACAGGGGGTGGACTGAAGCTTTCTTT

size: NA
length: 14
D: NA
V: TRBV28
J: TRBJ1-2
CDR3: CASSFLDTNYGYTF
DNA: TGTGCCAGCAGTTTTCTGGACACCAACTATGGCTACACCTTC

size: once
length: 12
D: TRBD1
V: TRBV6-5
J: TRBJ1-5
CDR3: CASRTGNQPQHF
DNA: TGTGCCAGCCGGACAGGGAATCAGCCCCAGCATTTT

size: NA
length: 18
D: NA
V: TRBV4-3
J: TRBJ2-5
CDR3: CASSQDPPGQGGSGTQYF
DNA: TGCGCCAGCAGCCAAGATCCCCCCGGTCAAGGGGGTTCTGGGACCCAGTACTTC

size: NA
length: 18
D: TRBD2
V: TRBV4-1
J: TRBJ2-5
CDR3: CASSQNQPGLANQETQYF
DNA: TGCGCCAGCAGCCAAAATCAACCGGGACTAGCGAACCAAGAGACCCAGTACTTC

size: NA
length: 13
D: TRBD2
V: TRBV25-1
J: TRBJ2-7
CDR3: CASSKAGAYEQYF
DNA: TGTGCCAGCAGTAAAGCGGGAGCCTACGAGCAGTACTTC

size: NA
length: 15
D: TRBD1
V: TRBV6-1
J: TRBJ2-7
CDR3: CASSEKVGTAYEQYF
DNA: TGTGCCAGCAGTGAAAAGGTGGGGACAGCCTACGAGCAGTACTTC

size: NA
length: 13
D: NA
V: TRBV9
J: TRBJ2-5
CDR3: CASSPLERETQYF
DNA: TGTGCCAGCAGCCCCCTGGAGCGCGAGACCCAGTACTTC

size: NA
length: 15
D: TRBD2
V: TRBV9
J: TRBJ2-5
CDR3: CASSPGTSRKETQYF
DNA: TGTGCCAGCAGCCCAGGGACTAGCCGGAAAGAGACCCAGTACTTC

size: NA
length: 13
D: NA
V: TRBV27
J: TRBJ1-1
CDR3: CASSLSYAKKAFF
DNA: TGTGCCAGCAGTTTATCGTACGCTAAGAAAGCTTTCTTT

size: NA
length: 15
D: NA
V: TRBV7-2
J: TRBJ1-1
CDR3: CASSQLGGARGEAFF
DNA: TGTGCCAGCAGCCAGCTTGGGGGCGCGAGGGGTGAAGCTTTCTTT

size: once
length: 14
D: NA
V: TRBV7-2
J: TRBJ1-2
CDR3: CASSLGFQNYGYTF
DNA: TGTGCCAGCAGCTTAGGTTTTCAGAACTATGGCTACACCTTC

size: once
length: 19
D: TRBD2
V: TRBV5-5
J: TRBJ2-1
CDR3: CASSQRLSREGRAYNEQFF
DNA: TGTGCCAGCAGCCAACGACTGAGCCGGGAGGGCCGCGCCTACAATGAGCAGTTCTTC

size: NA
length: 17
D: TRBD1
V: TRBV19
J: TRBJ2-2
CDR3: CASSMPRGQGAGGELFF
DNA: TGTGCCAGTAGTATGCCCCGGGGACAGGGGGCTGGCGGGGAGCTGTTTTTT

size: NA
length: 15
D: TRBD2
V: TRBV5-4
J: TRBJ2-3
CDR3: CASSLASGRTDTQYF
DNA: TGTGCCAGCAGCTTGGCTAGCGGGCGGACAGATACGCAGTATTTT

size: few
length: 14
D: TRBD1
V: TRBV7-2
J: TRBJ1-1
CDR3: CASSATGWNTEAFF
DNA: TGTGCCAGCAGCGCGACAGGGTGGAACACTGAAGCTTTCTTT

size: NA
length: 15
D: NA
V: TRBV7-2
J: TRBJ1-1
CDR3: CASSLVRLLSTEAFF
DNA: TGTGCCAGCAGCTTAGTGCGCTTACTTAGCACTGAAGCTTTCTTT

size: NA
length: 16
D: TRBD2
V: TRBV30
J: TRBJ2-1
CDR3: CAWSGDQRGSYNEQFF
DNA: TGTGCCTGGAGTGGAGATCAGCGGGGCTCCTACAATGAGCAGTTCTTC

size: NA
length: 14
D: NA
V: TRBV18
J: TRBJ2-7
CDR3: CASSLRDSPIEQYF
DNA: TGTGCCAGCTCACTGCGGGACAGTCCCATTGAGCAGTACTTC

size: NA
length: 15
D: TRBD2
V: TRBV5-4
J: TRBJ2-1
CDR3: CASSLDLAGPVEQFF
DNA: TGTGCCAGCAGCTTGGACCTAGCGGGGCCTGTGGAGCAGTTCTTC

size: NA
length: 15
D: NA
V: TRBV6-5
J: TRBJ2-1
CDR3: CASSYWGTGRDEQFF
DNA: TGTGCCAGCAGTTACTGGGGCACGGGTCGGGATGAGCAGTTCTTC

size: few
length: 11
D: TRBD1
V: TRBV6-5
J: TRBJ1-4
CDR3: CASSPGQGLFF
DNA: TGTGCCAGCAGCCCAGGACAGGGACTGTTTTTT

size: NA
length: 16
D: TRBD2
V: TRBV4-3
J: TRBJ2-1
CDR3: CASSPLGGMSYNEQFF
DNA: TGCGCCAGCAGCCCACTCGGGGGGATGTCCTACAATGAGCAGTTCTTC

size: NA
length: 13
D: NA
V: TRBV7-2
J: TRBJ2-1
CDR3: CASSSSQGGEQFF
DNA: TGTGCCAGCAGCTCCTCCCAGGGGGGAGAGCAGTTCTTC

size: NA
length: 12
D: NA
V: TRBV7-9
J: TRBJ1-1
CDR3: CSSSSGNTEAFF
DNA: TGTTCCAGCAGCTCCGGGAACACTGAAGCTTTCTTT

size: NA
length: 17
D: TRBD1
V: TRBV7-9
J: TRBJ1-5
CDR3: CASSAGQGGSGNQPQHF
DNA: TGTGCCAGCAGCGCGGGACAGGGAGGTTCGGGCAATCAGCCCCAGCATTTT

size: NA
length: 14
D: TRBD2
V: TRBV6-1
J: TRBJ2-7
CDR3: CASRLAGTSYEQYF
DNA: TGTGCCAGCAGACTAGCGGGGACCTCCTACGAGCAGTACTTC

size: NA
length: 17
D: NA
V: TRBV12-5
J: TRBJ1-1
CDR3: CASGSTVVLGANTEAFF
DNA: TGTGCTAGTGGCTCGACAGTGGTCCTGGGGGCCAACACTGAAGCTTTCTTT

size: NA
length: 14
D: TRBD1
V: TRBV14
J: TRBJ1-6
CDR3: CASSRTGDNSPLHF
DNA: TGTGCCAGCAGCAGGACAGGGGATAATTCACCCCTCCACTTT

size: NA
length: 17
D: TRBD1
V: TRBV5-1
J: TRBJ2-7
CDR3: CASSLGQGTRTTYEQYF
DNA: TGCGCCAGCAGCTTAGGACAGGGTACCCGAACTACCTACGAGCAGTACTTC

size: NA
length: 17
D: TRBD2
V: TRBV5-1
J: TRBJ2-7
CDR3: CASRLALAGGQVYEQYF
DNA: TGCGCCAGCCGCTTGGCTCTAGCGGGAGGGCAAGTTTACGAGCAGTACTTC

size: NA
length: 13
D: NA
V: TRBV5-6
J: TRBJ2-2
CDR3: CASSLAVTGELFF
DNA: TGTGCCAGCAGCTTGGCAGTCACCGGGGAGCTGTTTTTT

size: NA
length: 12
D: NA
V: TRBV25-1
J: TRBJ1-1
CDR3: CASRTGSTEAFF
DNA: TGTGCCAGCAGAACAGGGTCCACTGAAGCTTTCTTT

size: few
length: 14
D: NA
V: TRBV9
J: TRBJ2-7
CDR3: CASSSGVRQREQYF
DNA: TGTGCCAGCAGCTCCGGGGTCCGCCAACGCGAGCAGTACTTC

size: NA
length: 16
D: TRBD2
V: TRBV18
J: TRBJ2-1
CDR3: CASSPRLAGGTNEQFF
DNA: TGTGCCAGCTCACCAAGACTAGCGGGGGGGACTAATGAGCAGTTCTTC

size: few
length: 12
D: NA
V: TRBV27
J: TRBJ2-3
CDR3: CASSFRGNTQYF
DNA: TGTGCCAGCAGTTTTCGGGGAAATACGCAGTATTTT

size: NA
length: 14
D: NA
V: TRBV11-2
J: TRBJ1-2
CDR3: CASSVSGSNYGYTF
DNA: TGTGCCAGCAGCGTCTCCGGGTCCAACTATGGCTACACCTTC

size: NA
length: 15
D: NA
V: TRBV6-1
J: TRBJ1-5
CDR3: CASSEAGAINQPQHF
DNA: TGTGCCAGCAGTGAAGCTGGGGCTATCAATCAGCCCCAGCATTTT

size: NA
length: 16
D: TRBD2
V: TRBV2
J: TRBJ2-1
CDR3: CASKLSSGTSGNEQFF
DNA: TGTGCCAGCAAACTTTCATCCGGGACTAGCGGTAATGAGCAGTTCTTC

size: NA
length: 18
D: TRBD1
V: TRBV28
J: TRBJ1-5
CDR3: CASSTHLGQGVNNQPQHF
DNA: TGTGCCAGCAGCACCCACCTAGGGCAGGGGGTTAATAATCAGCCCCAGCATTTT

size: NA
length: 14
D: NA
V: TRBV6-5
J: TRBJ2-7
CDR3: CASSYAGVSYEQYF
DNA: TGTGCCAGCAGCTACGCAGGGGTGTCCTACGAGCAGTACTTC

size: NA
length: 19
D: TRBD2
V: TRBV7-9
J: TRBJ2-2
CDR3: CASRPGQPLAGGPTGELFF
DNA: TGTGCCAGCAGACCGGGACAGCCGCTAGCGGGAGGGCCAACCGGGGAGCTGTTTTTT

size: NA
length: 10
D: NA
V: TRBV29-1
J: TRBJ1-2
CDR3: CSAGDHGYTF
DNA: TGCAGCGCGGGGGACCATGGCTACACCTTC

size: NA
length: 15
D: TRBD1
V: TRBV27
J: TRBJ2-7
CDR3: CASSFLGQPSYEQYF
DNA: TGTGCCAGCAGTTTTTTGGGACAGCCCTCCTACGAGCAGTACTTC

size: few
length: 14
D: TRBD1
V: TRBV6-5
J: TRBJ2-1
CDR3: CASSTGTGLNEQFF
DNA: TGTGCCAGCAGCACCGGGACAGGGCTCAATGAGCAGTTCTTC

size: NA
length: 12
D: TRBD1
V: TRBV28
J: TRBJ1-2
CDR3: CASSSGTGGYTF
DNA: TGTGCCAGCAGTTCCGGGACAGGTGGCTACACCTTC

size: NA
length: 14
D: NA
V: TRBV2
J: TRBJ1-1
CDR3: CASSAAGWDTEAFF
DNA: TGTGCCAGCAGTGCGGCGGGCTGGGACACTGAAGCTTTCTTT

size: few
length: 15
D: NA
V: TRBV4-3
J: TRBJ1-1
CDR3: CASSQDEAVNTEAFF
DNA: TGCGCCAGCAGCCAAGATGAAGCGGTAAACACTGAAGCTTTCTTT

size: few
length: 14
D: TRBD1
V: TRBV5-8
J: TRBJ1-1
CDR3: CASSLEGGRTEAFF
DNA: TGTGCCAGCAGCTTGGAAGGGGGCAGGACTGAAGCTTTCTTT

size: NA
length: 17
D: NA
V: TRBV14
J: TRBJ1-1
CDR3: CASSQVDDQTGNTEAFF
DNA: TGTGCCAGCAGCCAAGTGGACGATCAGACAGGGAACACTGAAGCTTTCTTT